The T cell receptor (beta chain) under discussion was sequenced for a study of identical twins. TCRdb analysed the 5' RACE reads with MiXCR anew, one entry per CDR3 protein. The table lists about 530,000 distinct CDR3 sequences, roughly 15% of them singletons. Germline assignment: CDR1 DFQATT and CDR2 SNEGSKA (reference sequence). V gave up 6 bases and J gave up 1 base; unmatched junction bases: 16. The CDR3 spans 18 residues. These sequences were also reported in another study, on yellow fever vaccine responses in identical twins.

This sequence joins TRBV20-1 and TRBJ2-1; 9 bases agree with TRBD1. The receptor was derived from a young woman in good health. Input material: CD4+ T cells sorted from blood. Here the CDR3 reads CSATDGTGRHTSYNEQFF. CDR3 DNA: TGCAGTGCCACCGACGGGACAGGGCGCCATACTTCCTACAATGAGCAGTTCTTC.